This TCR beta chain was identified in a study of metastatic and nonmetastatic thyroid tumors. Comment on this clone: A much larger clone lies a single base off, so this may be a read error. The same CDR3 also results from other DNA sequences found in this sample.

Germline-derived CDR1 and CDR2 are SGHVS and FNYEAQ. This CDR3 is 16 amino acids long. TCRdb ran MiXCR on the PCR reads. The table includes roughly 98,000 clones, more than 13% detected once. Each patient went into thyroid surgery without having received any treatment. This clonotype originated in a female donor with papillary thyroid cancer or a benign thyroid nodule (not recorded which). Some clones in this sample may be carry-over from other donors' samples. The rearrangement uses TRBV7-6 and TRBJ2-3; possibly TRBD2 for D (6 bases). Sequenced sample: blood. The CDR3 DNA reads as TGTGCCAGCAGCTTAGGCGTCGGGGGATCAGAAGATACTCAGTATTTT. Its translation: CASSLGVGGSEDTQYF.